The 18 T cell receptor beta chains reported below all come from one sample, sequenced in a study of regulatory T cells in long-lasting Graves disease. As to time point: persistent/refractory GD, antithyroid drugs over 5 years with positive TRAb. The TCR library was made from RNA extracted from PBMCs. Both iRepertoire HTBI primers and Arm-PCR of CDR3 regions were used to build the TCR beta libraries. TCRdb reanalysed the multiplex PCR reads using MiXCR and keeps one entry per CDR3 protein. In the table there are about 470,000 distinct CDR3 sequences, less than 25% of which are singletons. The source was peripheral blood mononuclear cells (PBMCs), collected when the disease was refractory, from a patient treated with antithyroid drugs. These receptors were obtained from a female donor with Graves disease.

This clonotype was counted only a few times. V gene TRBV29-1 combines with J gene TRBJ2-7; no definite D call. V dropped 3 bases and J dropped 0 bases, with 15 bases sitting between them. The germline V gene has CDR1 SQVTM and CDR2 ANQGSEA. The CDR3 runs to 15 residues. This chain's CDR3 is CSVEDGIQNSYEQYF. The DNA for the CDR3 is TGCAGCGTTGAGGATGGGATCCAGAACTCCTACGAGCAGTACTTC.

The chain uses TRBV15 and TRBJ2-7; D is perhaps TRBD1 (6 bases). Germline assignment: CDR1 LNHNV and CDR2 YYDKDF (reference sequence). This CDR3 comprises 15 residues. V was cut by 5 bases and J by 2 bases, with 16 bases left in between. CDR3 coding DNA: TGTGCCACCAGCGGAAGCCAGGGGTTCCCCTACGAGCAGTACTTC. Encoded protein: CATSGSQGFPYEQYF.

This clonotype appeared a few times. J is TRBJ1-1 and V is TRBV15; 9 nucleotides line up with TRBD1. CDR1 is LNHNV, CDR2 YYDKDF, per germline (reference sequence). The CDR3 covers 14 residues. The V gene end was trimmed by 3 bases and the J gene end by 6 bases; junction bases not matched to a gene: 5. DNA of the CDR3: TGTGCCACCAGCAGGGACAGGGGACTCGCTGAAGCTTTCTTT. It specifies CATSRDRGLAEAFF.

The gene calls are TRBV27 and TRBJ1-1; D remains ambiguous. This CDR3 spans 15 amino acids. Per germline, CDR1 MNHEY and CDR2 SMNVEV (reference sequence). V lost 2 bases and J 4 bases, leaving 14 bases between the germline ends. CDR3 nucleotide sequence: TGTGCCAGCAGTTTAAACCCGGGGTTATCCACTGAAGCTTTCTTT. This codes for CASSLNPGLSTEAFF.

On this clonotype itself: This may be a read error: a much more frequent sequence differs by one nucleotide. The chain is built from TRBV7-8 and TRBJ1-6, with D hard to call. The CDR3 has 14 residues. Germline V CDR1 and CDR2: SGHVS, FQNEAQ. V was clipped by 6 bases and J by 0 bases, with 6 bases between them. The DNA of the CDR3 is TGTGCCAGCAGGGCGGGCTCCTATAATTCACCCCTCCACTTT. It translates to CASRAGSYNSPLHF.

This clonotype occurred a few times. V usage is TRBV9 and J usage is TRBJ2-7; the D is unclear. Germline CDR1 is SGDLS and CDR2 is YYNGEE. The V gene lost 1 base and the J gene lost 6 bases, with 5 bases spanning the gap. The CDR3 contains 11 residues. CDR3 protein: CASSVYIEQYF. Here the CDR3 DNA reads TGTGCCAGCAGCGTATATATCGAGCAGTACTTC.

This clonotype was recorded at least ten times. This chain uses TRBV20-1 with TRBJ1-1; the D gene is possibly TRBD1 (5 bases). CDR3 length equals 16 residues. V lost 4 bases and J 0 bases, leaving 18 bases between the germline ends. Germline CDR1 reads DFQATT; CDR2 reads SNEGSKA (reference sequence). CDR3 residues: CSAITLTGGMNTEAFF. The CDR3 DNA follows: TGCAGTGCTATAACTCTGACGGGGGGAATGAACACTGAAGCTTTCTTT.

This clonotype has ten or more counts. This chain uses TRBV7-2 with TRBJ1-5; D is unresolved. Germline V gene data show CDR1 as SGHTA and CDR2 as FQGNSA. Deletions cut 5 bases from V and 7 bases from J, with 12 bases between. The CDR3 loop spans 13 amino acids. The CDR3 DNA is TGTGCCAGCAGCGCTTTCCCAACACAGCCCCAGCATTTT. The encoded protein is CASSAFPTQPQHF.

This clonotype came up a few times. The chain has TRBV15 and TRBJ2-7, with D unclear. CDR3 size: 20 residues. The germline CDR1 and CDR2 sequences are LNHNV and YYDKDF (reference sequence). Trimming took off 0 bases at V and 0 bases at J, with 24 bases between the two ends. The CDR3 DNA reads TGTGCCACCAGCAGAGATTCGGGCAGATTTTTTAGGACCGTCTCCTACGAGCAGTACTTC. As protein: CATSRDSGRFFRTVSYEQYF.

CDR3 residues: CSASGLAGNTGELFF. The CDR3 bases are TGCAGTGCTAGCGGACTAGCGGGTAACACCGGGGAGCTGTTTTTT. The chain links TRBV20-1 to TRBJ2-2; 11 nucleotides agree with TRBD2. The CDR3 runs to 15 residues. Trimming took 3 bases from V and 2 from J; bases not matched to a gene: 2. Per germline, CDR1 DFQATT and CDR2 SNEGSKA (reference sequence).

V usage is TRBV28 and J usage is TRBJ2-3; 9 nucleotides line up with TRBD2. The CDR3 totals 14 residues. V was clipped by 5 bases and J by 4 bases; unmatched bases: 4. Germline values: CDR1 MDHEN, CDR2 SYDVKM. This chain's CDR3 is CASSSSGSADTQYF. CDR3 DNA: TGTGCCAGCAGTAGTAGCGGGAGCGCAGATACGCAGTATTTT.

The rearrangement links TRBV5-1 to TRBJ2-1; the match to TRBD2 covers 10 bases. The CDR3 is 21 amino acids. V trimming: 1 base; J trimming: 0 bases; junction bases outside the gene matches: 16. Germline values: CDR1 SGHRS, CDR2 YFSETQ. The CDR3 spells CASSLTPRQAGGRSSYNEQFF. The CDR3 DNA reads as TGCGCCAGCAGCTTGACACCCAGGCAAGCGGGAGGGCGTAGCTCCTACAATGAGCAGTTCTTC.

This chain connects TRBV7-6 to TRBJ2-1; 7 bases are a match to TRBD2. Germline V gives CDR1 SGHVS, CDR2 FNYEAQ. The CDR3 is made up of 16 amino acids. J was trimmed by 4 bases and V by 5 bases; bases with no gene match: 11. The CDR3, as DNA: TGTGCCAGCAGCCCGCGCCAGCGGGGAGAGTACAATGAGCAGTTCTTC. Translation gives CASSPRQRGEYNEQFF.

The count of this clonotype is one. The chain links TRBV12-3 or TRBV12-4 to TRBJ2-1; D uncertain. Trimming removed 3 bases at V and 8 bases at J, with 5 bases between. This CDR3 spans 11 amino acids. The CDR3 region has the DNA TGTGCCAGCAGTTTGAGGCATGAGCAGTTCTTC. Translating gives CASSLRHEQFF.

This clonotype was counted many times. For the CDR3, the DNA is TGTGCCAGCAGTTTCCTCCAGGGGACCTACGAGCAGTACTTC. This sequence encodes CASSFLQGTYEQYF. J is TRBJ2-7 and V is TRBV12-3 or TRBV12-4; D may be TRBD1 (6 bases). Trimming removed 3 bases at V and 2 bases at J, with 11 bases between. There are 14 residues in the CDR3.

This clonotype has ten or more counts. The chain joins TRBV2 to TRBJ1-1; a weak D match, TRBD1 (6 bases). The CDR3 consists of 13 residues. Trimming left V 10 bases short and J 4 bases short, with 16 bases between. The germline CDR1 and CDR2 sequences are SNHLY and FYNNEI. For the CDR3, the DNA is TGTGCCACCTACGGCAGGGGCCGCACTGAAGCTTTCTTT. Translated: CATYGRGRTEAFF.

The table lists this clonotype with many counts. This sequence joins TRBV15 and TRBJ2-7; D is ambiguous. Looked up from germline, CDR1 is LNHNV and CDR2 is YYDKDF (reference sequence). V lost 0 bases, J lost 2 bases, and 8 bases lay in between. This CDR3 is 14 amino acids long. The CDR3 loop reads CATSRDLHPYEQYF. The CDR3 DNA reads TGTGCCACCAGCAGAGATTTACATCCCTACGAGCAGTACTTC.

V usage is TRBV28 and J usage is TRBJ2-1; perhaps TRBD2 as D (5 bases). The CDR3 loop spans 14 amino acids. Trimming cost V 6 bases and J 0 bases, with 9 bases left between them. Germline assignment: CDR1 MDHEN and CDR2 SYDVKM. The CDR3 DNA is TGTGCCAGCAGGCTGGGGAGCTCCTACAATGAGCAGTTCTTC. The encoded protein is CASRLGSSYNEQFF.